The 6 T cell receptor beta chains reported below all come from one sample, sequenced in a study of blood T cells in healthy people across ages. Primed by a sample-barcoded 5' primer and a J-beta primer mix, a second PCR proceeded for about 6 to 11 cycles. From the 5' RACE reads, TCRdb called clonotypes with MiXCR, one entry per CDR3 protein. The table has over 950,000 distinct CDR3 sequences, around two fifths seen once. The sample was blood. These receptors were collected from a man between 18 and 29 years old in good health.

This chain uses TRBV20-1 with TRBJ2-2, with D maybe TRBD2 (6 bases). The V gene's germline CDR1 is DFQATT and CDR2 SNEGSKA (reference sequence). The CDR3 consists of 18 residues. V gave up 0 bases and J gave up 7 bases, with 24 bases separating them. The CDR3 is CSARDSGAGREEGGELFF. In nucleotides, the CDR3 is TGCAGTGCTAGAGATAGCGGAGCGGGCAGGGAGGAGGGCGGGGAGCTGTTTTTT.

V usage is TRBV4-1 and J usage is TRBJ1-1; D may be TRBD1 (5 bases). The length of the CDR3 is 18 residues. Looked up from germline, CDR1 is MGHRA and CDR2 is YSYEKL. Deletions cut 0 bases from V and 1 base from J, with 18 bases between. CDR3 protein: CASSQERGPGLKNTEAFF. Written as DNA, the CDR3 is TGCGCCAGCAGCCAAGAGAGGGGCCCAGGGCTTAAGAACACTGAAGCTTTCTTT.

The V call is TRBV5-1, the J call TRBJ2-1; D is perhaps TRBD2 (5 bases). CDR1 is SGHRS, CDR2 YFSETQ, per germline. This CDR3 region has 14 residues. Trimming pared 5 bases from V and 4 bases from J, leaving 13 bases between. CDR3 protein: CASRPGGLYNEQFF. The CDR3 bases are TGCGCCAGCAGGCCCGGCGGACTTTACAATGAGCAGTTCTTC.

This clonotype was detected a few times. The chain uses TRBV10-3 and TRBJ1-1; no reliable D call. From germline, CDR1 is ENHRY and CDR2 SYGVKD. The CDR3 has 13 residues. Trimming left V 3 bases short and J 4 bases short, with 9 bases between. CDR3 amino acids: CAISEALGTEAFF. CDR3 nucleotide sequence: TGTGCCATCAGTGAAGCGCTGGGCACTGAAGCTTTCTTT.

Ten or more counts support this clonotype. The V call is TRBV6-5, the J call TRBJ2-5; perhaps D is TRBD1 or TRBD2 (5 bases each). The DNA end lines up better with TRBJ2-7; the J call may be wrong. Germline V gives CDR1 MNHEY, CDR2 SVGAGI. The CDR3 contains 13 residues. CDR3 nucleotide sequence: TGTGCCAGCAGCTCCTTGGGGACGAACGAGCAGTACTTC. Its translation: CASSSLGTNEQYF.

This chain connects TRBV6-5 to TRBJ2-5; no clear D gene. The CDR3 has 15 amino acids. Germline V gene data show CDR1 as MNHEY and CDR2 as SVGAGI. Trimming stripped 6 bases from V and 0 bases from J, with 14 bases between. The CDR3 DNA sequence: TGTGCCAGCAGAGAGACATCCTGGTACCAAGAGACCCAGTACTTC. Translated, it gives CASRETSWYQETQYF.